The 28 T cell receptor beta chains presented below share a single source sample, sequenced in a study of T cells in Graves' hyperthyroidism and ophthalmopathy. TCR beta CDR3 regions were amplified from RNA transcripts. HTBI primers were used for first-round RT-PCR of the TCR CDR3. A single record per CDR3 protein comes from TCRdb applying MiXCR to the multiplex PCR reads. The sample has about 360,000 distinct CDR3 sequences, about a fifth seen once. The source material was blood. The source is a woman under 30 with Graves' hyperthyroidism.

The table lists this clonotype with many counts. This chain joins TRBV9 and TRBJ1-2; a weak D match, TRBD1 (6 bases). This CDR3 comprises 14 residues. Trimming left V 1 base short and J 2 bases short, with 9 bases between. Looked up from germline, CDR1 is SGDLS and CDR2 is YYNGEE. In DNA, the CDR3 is TGTGCCAGCAGCGTACAGGGGACGAACTATGGCTACACCTTC. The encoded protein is CASSVQGTNYGYTF. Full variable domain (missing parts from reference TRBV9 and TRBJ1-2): DSGVTQTPKHLITATGQRVTLRCSPRSGDLSVYWYQQSLDQGLQFLIQYYNGEERAKGNILERFSAQQFPDLHSELNLSSLELGDSALYFCASSVQGTNYGYTFGSGTRLTVV.

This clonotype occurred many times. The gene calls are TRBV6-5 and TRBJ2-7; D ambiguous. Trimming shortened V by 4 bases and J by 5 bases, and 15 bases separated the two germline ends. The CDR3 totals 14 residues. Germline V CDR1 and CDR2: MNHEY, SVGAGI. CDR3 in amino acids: CASSFRTLLNEQYF. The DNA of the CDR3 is TGTGCCAGCAGTTTTCGGACCCTCCTCAACGAGCAGTACTTC.

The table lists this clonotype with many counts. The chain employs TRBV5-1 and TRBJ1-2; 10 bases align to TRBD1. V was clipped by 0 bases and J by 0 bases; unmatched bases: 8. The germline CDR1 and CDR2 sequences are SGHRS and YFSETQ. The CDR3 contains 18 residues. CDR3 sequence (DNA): TGCGCCAGCAGCTTGGCCAGGGGACAGGGGCTTTCTAACTATGGCTACACCTTC. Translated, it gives CASSLARGQGLSNYGYTF. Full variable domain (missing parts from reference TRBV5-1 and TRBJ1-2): KAGVTQTPRYLIKTRGQQVTLSCSPISGHRSVSWYQQTPGQGLQFLFEYFSETQRNKGNFPGRFSGRQFSNSRSEMNVSTLELGDSALYLCASSLARGQGLSNYGYTFGSGTRLTVV.

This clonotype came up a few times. The CDR3 DNA reads as TGTGCCTGGACAGTTGGGGGGGGCTACACCTTC. Protein sequence: CAWTVGGGYTF. The chain couples TRBV30 to TRBJ1-2; TRBD1 might be the D (5 bases). The V end lost 4 bases, the J end lost 8 bases, and 11 bases lay between the germline ends. CDR3 length: 11 amino acids. Germline CDR1 GTSNPN, CDR2 SVGIG (reference sequence).

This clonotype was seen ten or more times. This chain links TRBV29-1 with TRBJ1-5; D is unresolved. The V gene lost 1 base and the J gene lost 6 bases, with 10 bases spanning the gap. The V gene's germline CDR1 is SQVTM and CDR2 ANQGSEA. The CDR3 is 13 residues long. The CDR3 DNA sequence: TGCAGCGTTGAAGTTACACGGGGTCAGCCCCAGCATTTT. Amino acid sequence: CSVEVTRGQPQHF.

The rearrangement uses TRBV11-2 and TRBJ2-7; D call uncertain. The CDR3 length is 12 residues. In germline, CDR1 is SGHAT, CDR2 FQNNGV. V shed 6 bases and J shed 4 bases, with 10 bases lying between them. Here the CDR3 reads CASRATLYEQYF. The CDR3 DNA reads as TGTGCCAGCAGAGCGACTCTTTACGAGCAGTACTTC.

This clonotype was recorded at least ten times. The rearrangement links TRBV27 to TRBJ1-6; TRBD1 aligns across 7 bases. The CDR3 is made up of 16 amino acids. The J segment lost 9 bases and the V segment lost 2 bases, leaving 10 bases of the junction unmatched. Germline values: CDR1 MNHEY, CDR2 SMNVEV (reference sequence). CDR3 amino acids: CASSLEAGGTGSPLHF. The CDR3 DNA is TGTGCCAGCAGTTTAGAGGCAGGGGGTACAGGTTCACCCCTCCACTTT.

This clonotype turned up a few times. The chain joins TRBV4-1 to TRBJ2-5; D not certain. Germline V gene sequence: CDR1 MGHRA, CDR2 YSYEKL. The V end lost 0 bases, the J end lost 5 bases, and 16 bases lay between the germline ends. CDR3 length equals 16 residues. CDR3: CASSQEPPPFGETQYF. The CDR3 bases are TGCGCCAGCAGCCAAGAACCGCCTCCATTCGGGGAGACCCAGTACTTC.

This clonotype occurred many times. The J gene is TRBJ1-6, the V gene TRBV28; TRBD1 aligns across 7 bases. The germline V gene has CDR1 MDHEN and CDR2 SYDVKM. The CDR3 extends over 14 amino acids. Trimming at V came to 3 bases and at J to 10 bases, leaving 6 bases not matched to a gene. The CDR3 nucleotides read TGTGCCAGCAGTTTGACAGGGACGGGCTCACCCCTCCACTTT. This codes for CASSLTGTGSPLHF. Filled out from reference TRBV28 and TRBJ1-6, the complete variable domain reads DVKVTQSSRYLVKRTGEKVFLECVQDMDHENMFWYRQDPGLGLRLIYFSYDVKMKEKGDIPEGYSVSREKKERFSLILESASTNQTSMYLCASSLTGTGSPLHFGNGTRLTVT.

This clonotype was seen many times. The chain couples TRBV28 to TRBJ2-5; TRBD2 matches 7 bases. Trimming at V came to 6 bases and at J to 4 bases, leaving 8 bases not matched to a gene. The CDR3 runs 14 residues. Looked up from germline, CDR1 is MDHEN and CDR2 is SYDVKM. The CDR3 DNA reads TGTGCCAGCAGCAAACCTAGCGGCAGAGAGACCCAGTACTTC. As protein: CASSKPSGRETQYF. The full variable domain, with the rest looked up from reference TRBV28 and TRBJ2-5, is DVKVTQSSRYLVKRTGEKVFLECVQDMDHENMFWYRQDPGLGLRLIYFSYDVKMKEKGDIPEGYSVSREKKERFSLILESASTNQTSMYLCASSKPSGRETQYFGPGTRLLVL.

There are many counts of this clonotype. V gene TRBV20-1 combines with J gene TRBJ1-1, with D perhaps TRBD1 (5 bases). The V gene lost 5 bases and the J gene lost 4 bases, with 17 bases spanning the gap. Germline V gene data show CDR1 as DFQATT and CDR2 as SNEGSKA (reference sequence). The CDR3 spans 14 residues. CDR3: CSAPNGGGGTEAFF. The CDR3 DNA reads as TGCAGTGCTCCAAATGGGGGGGGAGGCACTGAAGCTTTCTTT.

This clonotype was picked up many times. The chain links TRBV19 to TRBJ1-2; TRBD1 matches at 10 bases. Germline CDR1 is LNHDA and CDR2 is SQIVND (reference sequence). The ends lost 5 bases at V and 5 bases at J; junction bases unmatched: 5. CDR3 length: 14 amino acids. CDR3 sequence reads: CASSPGTGAYGYTF. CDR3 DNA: TGTGCCAGTAGTCCGGGGACAGGGGCTTATGGCTACACCTTC.

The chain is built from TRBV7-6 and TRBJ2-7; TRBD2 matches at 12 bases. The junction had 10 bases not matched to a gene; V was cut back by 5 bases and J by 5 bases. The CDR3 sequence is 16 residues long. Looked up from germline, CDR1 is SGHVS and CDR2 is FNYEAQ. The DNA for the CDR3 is TGTGCCAGCAGCCCATTCCTAGCGGGAGGGTCCCACGAGCAGTACTTC. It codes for CASSPFLAGGSHEQYF. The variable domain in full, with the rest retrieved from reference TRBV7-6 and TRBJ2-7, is GAGVSQSPRYKVTKRGQDVALRCDPISGHVSLYWYRQALGQGPEFLTYFNYEAQQDKSGLPNDRFSAERPEGSISTLTIQRTEQRDSAMYRCASSPFLAGGSHEQYFGPGTRLTVT.

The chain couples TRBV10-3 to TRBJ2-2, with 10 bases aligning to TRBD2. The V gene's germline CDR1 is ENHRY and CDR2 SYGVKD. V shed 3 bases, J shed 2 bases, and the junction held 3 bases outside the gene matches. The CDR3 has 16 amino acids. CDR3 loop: CAISETSGTNTGELFF. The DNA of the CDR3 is TGTGCCATCAGTGAAACTAGCGGGACTAACACCGGGGAGCTGTTTTTT.

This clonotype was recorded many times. The CDR3 spells CASSGLGDTEAFF. DNA of the CDR3: TGTGCCAGCAGTGGCTTAGGAGACACTGAAGCTTTCTTT. V and J are TRBV2 and TRBJ1-1, with no clear D. The CDR3 is 13 amino acids. Looked up from germline, CDR1 is SNHLY and CDR2 is FYNNEI. Trimming removed 4 bases at V and 3 bases at J, with 9 bases between.

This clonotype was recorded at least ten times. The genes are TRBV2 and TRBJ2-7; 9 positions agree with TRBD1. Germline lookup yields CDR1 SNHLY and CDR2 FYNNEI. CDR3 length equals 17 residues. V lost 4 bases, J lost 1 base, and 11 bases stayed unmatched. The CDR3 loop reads CASSGAAGQGISYEQYF. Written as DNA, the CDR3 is TGTGCCAGCAGTGGGGCGGCGGGACAGGGTATATCCTACGAGCAGTACTTC.

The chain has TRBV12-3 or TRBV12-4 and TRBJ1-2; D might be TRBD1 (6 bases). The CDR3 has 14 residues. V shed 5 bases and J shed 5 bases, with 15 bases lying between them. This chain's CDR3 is CASSTWTEGYGYTF. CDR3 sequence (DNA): TGTGCCAGCAGTACCTGGACAGAGGGGTATGGCTACACCTTC.

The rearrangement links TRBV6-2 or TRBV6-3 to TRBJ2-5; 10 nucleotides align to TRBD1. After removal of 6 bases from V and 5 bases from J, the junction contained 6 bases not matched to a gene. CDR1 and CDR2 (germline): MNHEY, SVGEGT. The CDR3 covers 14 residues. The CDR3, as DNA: TGTGCCAGCAGACCGACAGGGGGCTACGAGACCCAGTACTTC. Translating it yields CASRPTGGYETQYF.

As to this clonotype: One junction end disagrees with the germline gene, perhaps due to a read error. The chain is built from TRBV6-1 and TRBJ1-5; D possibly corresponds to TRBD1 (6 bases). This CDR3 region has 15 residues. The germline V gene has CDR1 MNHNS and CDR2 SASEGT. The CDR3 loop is CAGRPRGAGNQPQHF. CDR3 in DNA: TGTGCCGGCAGACCGCGGGGGGCGGGCAATCAGCCCCAGCATTTT.

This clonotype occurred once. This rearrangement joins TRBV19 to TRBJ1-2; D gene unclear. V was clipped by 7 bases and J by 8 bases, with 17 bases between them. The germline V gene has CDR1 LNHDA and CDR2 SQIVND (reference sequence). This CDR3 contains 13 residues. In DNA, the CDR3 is TGTGCCAGTACCCAGGCGGTCTACGGGGGCTACACCTTC. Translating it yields CASTQAVYGGYTF. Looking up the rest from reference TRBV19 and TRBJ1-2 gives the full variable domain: DGGITQSPKYLFRKEGQNVTLSCEQNLNHDAMYWYRQDPGQGLRLIYYSQIVNDFQKGDIAEGYSVSREKKESFPLTVTSAQKNPTAFYLCASTQAVYGGYTFGSGTRLTVV.

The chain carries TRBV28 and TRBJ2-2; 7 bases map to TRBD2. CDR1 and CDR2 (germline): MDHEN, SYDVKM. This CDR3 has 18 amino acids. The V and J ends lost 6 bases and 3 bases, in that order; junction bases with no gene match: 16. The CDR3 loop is CASRGPLTGTIHTGELFF. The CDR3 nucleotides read TGTGCCAGCAGAGGCCCCCTGACCGGGACTATACACACCGGGGAGCTGTTTTTT.

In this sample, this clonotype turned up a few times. CDR3 bases: TGTGCCAGCAGCTCCCAGCAGAACACTGAAGCTTTCTTT. Its translation is CASSSQQNTEAFF. This sequence joins TRBV7-3 and TRBJ1-1; no clear D gene. The CDR3 length is 13 residues. The V end was cut by 4 bases, the J end by 1 base, with 7 bases between. The germline V gene has CDR1 SGHTA and CDR2 FQGTGA.

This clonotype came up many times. The CDR3 loop reads CASSWGLHYEQYF. The CDR3 DNA reads as TGTGCCAGCAGCTGGGGACTGCACTACGAGCAGTACTTC. The chain employs TRBV7-2 and TRBJ2-7; a possible D gene is TRBD2 (6 bases). The CDR3 length is 13 residues. CDR1 SGHTA and CDR2 FQGNSA come from the germline V gene. The germline V and J ends were trimmed by 4 bases and 3 bases, with 10 bases remaining between them.

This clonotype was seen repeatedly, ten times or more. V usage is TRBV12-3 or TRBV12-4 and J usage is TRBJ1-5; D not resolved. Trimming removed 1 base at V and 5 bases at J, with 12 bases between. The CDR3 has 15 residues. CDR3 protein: CASSLEVSFYQPQHF. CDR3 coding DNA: TGTGCCAGCAGTTTAGAAGTTTCCTTTTATCAGCCCCAGCATTTT.

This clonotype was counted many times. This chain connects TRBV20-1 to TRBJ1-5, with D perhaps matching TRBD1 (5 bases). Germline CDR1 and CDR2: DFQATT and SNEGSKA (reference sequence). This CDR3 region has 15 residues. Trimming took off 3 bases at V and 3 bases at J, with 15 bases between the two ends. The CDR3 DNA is TGCAGTGCTAGGAGCCTTGACAGTTTCAATCAGCCCCAGCATTTT. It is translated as CSARSLDSFNQPQHF.

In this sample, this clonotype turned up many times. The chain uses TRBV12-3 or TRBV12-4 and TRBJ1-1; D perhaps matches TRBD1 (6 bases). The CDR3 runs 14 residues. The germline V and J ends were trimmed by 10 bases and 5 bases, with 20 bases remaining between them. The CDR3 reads CATYSSGARTEAFF. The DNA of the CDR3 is TGTGCCACCTACTCTTCGGGGGCGCGTACTGAAGCTTTCTTT.

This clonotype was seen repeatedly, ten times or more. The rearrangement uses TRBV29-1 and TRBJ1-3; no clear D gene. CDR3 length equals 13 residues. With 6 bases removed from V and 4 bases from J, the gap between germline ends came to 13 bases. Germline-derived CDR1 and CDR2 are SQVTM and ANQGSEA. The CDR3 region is CSVTALWGNTIYF. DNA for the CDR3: TGCAGCGTCACAGCCCTGTGGGGAAACACCATATATTTT.

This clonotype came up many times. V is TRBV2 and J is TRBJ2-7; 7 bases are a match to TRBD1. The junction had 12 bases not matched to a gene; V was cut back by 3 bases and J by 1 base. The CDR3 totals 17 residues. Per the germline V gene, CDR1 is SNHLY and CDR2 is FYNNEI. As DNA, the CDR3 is TGTGCCAGCAGTGACGAGTTTGGACAGGCTAAATCCTACGAGCAGTACTTC. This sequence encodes CASSDEFGQAKSYEQYF.